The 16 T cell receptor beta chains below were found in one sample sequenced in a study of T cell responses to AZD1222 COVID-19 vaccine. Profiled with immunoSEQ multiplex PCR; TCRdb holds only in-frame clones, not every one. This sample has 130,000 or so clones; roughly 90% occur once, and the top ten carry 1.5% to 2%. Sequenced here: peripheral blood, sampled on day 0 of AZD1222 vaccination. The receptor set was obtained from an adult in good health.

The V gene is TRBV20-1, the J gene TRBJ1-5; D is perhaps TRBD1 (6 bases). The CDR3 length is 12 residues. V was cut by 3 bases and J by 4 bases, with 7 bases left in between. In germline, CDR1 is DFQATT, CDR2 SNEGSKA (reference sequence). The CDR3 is CSASQGNQPQHF. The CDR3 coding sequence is TGCAGTGCTAGTCAGGGGAATCAGCCCCAGCATTTT.

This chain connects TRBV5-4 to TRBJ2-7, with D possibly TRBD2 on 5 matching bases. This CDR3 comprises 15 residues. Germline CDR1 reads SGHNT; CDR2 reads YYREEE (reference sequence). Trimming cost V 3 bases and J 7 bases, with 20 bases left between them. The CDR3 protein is CASSSGLYRPEEQYF. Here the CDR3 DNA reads TGTGCCAGCAGCTCCGGACTTTATCGGCCGGAGGAGCAGTACTTC.

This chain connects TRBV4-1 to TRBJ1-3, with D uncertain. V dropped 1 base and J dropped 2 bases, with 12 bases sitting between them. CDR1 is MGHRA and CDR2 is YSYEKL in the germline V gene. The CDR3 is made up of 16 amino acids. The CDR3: CASSQGPAGAGNTIYF. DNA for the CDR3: TGCGCCAGCAGCCAAGGCCCGGCCGGGGCTGGAAACACCATATATTTT.

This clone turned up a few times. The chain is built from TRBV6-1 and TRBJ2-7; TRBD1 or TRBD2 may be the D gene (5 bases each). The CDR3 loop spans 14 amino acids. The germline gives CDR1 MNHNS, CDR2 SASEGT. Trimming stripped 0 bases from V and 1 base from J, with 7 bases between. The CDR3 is CASSEAEGSYEQYF. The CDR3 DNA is TGTGCCAGCAGTGAAGCCGAGGGGTCCTACGAGCAGTACTTC.

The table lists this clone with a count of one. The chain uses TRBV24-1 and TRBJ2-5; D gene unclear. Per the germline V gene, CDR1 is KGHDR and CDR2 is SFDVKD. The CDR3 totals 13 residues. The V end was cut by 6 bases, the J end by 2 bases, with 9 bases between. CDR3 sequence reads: CATSKSEQETQYF. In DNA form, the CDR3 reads TGTGCCACCAGTAAATCCGAACAAGAGACCCAGTACTTC.

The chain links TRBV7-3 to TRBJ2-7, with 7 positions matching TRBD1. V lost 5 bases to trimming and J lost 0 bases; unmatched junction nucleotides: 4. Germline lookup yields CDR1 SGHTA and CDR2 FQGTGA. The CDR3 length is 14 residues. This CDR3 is CASSRDSSSYEQYF. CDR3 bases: TGTGCCAGCAGCCGGGACAGTAGCTCCTACGAGCAGTACTTC.

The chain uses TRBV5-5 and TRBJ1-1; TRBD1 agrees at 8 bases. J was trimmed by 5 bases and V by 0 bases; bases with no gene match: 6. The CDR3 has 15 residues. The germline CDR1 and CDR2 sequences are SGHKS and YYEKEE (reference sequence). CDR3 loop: CASSLGQGRGTEAFF. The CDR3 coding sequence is TGTGCCAGCAGCTTGGGACAGGGGCGAGGTACTGAAGCTTTCTTT.

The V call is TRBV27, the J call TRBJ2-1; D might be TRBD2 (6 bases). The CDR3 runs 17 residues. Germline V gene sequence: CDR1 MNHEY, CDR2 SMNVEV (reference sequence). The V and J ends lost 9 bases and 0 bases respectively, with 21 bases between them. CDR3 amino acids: CASRPAGGKISYNEQFF. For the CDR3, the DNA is TGTGCCAGTCGTCCGGCTGGGGGGAAAATCTCCTACAATGAGCAGTTCTTC.

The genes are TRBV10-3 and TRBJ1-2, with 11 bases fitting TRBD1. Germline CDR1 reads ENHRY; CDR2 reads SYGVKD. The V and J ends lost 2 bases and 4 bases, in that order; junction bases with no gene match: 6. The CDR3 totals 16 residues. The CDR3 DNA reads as TGTGCCATCAGTGAGGGACAGGGGGCGAACGTCTATGGCTACACCTTC. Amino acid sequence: CAISEGQGANVYGYTF.

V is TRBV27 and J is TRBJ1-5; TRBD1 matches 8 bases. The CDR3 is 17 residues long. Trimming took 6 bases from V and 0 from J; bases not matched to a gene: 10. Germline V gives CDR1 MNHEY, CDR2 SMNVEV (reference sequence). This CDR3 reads CASSSGQGGYSNQPQHF. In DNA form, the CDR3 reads TGTGCCAGCAGCAGCGGACAGGGAGGGTATAGCAATCAGCCCCAGCATTTT.

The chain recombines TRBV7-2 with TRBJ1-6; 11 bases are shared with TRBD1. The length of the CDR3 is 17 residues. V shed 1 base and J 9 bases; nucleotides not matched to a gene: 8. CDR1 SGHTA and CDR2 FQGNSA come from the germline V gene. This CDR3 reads CASSLGTGGRNFSPLHF. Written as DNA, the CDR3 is TGTGCCAGCAGCTTAGGGACAGGGGGCCGAAATTTTTCACCCCTCCACTTT.

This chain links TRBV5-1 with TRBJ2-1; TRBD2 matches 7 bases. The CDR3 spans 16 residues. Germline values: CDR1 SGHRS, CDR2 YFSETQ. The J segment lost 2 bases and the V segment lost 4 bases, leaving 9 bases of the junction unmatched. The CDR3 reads CASSLELASTYNEQFF. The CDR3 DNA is TGCGCCAGCAGCCTGGAACTAGCGAGTACCTACAATGAGCAGTTCTTC.

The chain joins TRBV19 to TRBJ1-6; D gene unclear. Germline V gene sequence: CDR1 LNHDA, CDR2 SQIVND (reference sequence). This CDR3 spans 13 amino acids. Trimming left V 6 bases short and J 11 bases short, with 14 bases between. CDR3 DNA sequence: TGTGCCAGTAGCAGAGTCTCCGGGACACCCCTCCACTTT. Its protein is CASSRVSGTPLHF.

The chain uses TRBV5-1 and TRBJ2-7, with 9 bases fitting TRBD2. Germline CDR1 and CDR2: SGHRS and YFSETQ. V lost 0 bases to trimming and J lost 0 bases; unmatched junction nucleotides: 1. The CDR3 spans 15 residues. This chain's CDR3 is CASSLASGTSYEQYF. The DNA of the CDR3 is TGCGCCAGCAGCTTGGCTAGCGGGACCTCCTACGAGCAGTACTTC.

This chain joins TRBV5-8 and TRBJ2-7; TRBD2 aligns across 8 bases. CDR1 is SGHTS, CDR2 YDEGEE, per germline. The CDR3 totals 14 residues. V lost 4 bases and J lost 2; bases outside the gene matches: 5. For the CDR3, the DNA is TGTGCCAGCAGCCCAGCGGGGGTCCCCTACGAGCAGTACTTC. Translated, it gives CASSPAGVPYEQYF.

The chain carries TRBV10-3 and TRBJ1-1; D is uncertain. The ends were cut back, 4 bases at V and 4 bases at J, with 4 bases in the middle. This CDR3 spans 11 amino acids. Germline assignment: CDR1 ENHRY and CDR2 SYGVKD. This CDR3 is CAISGITEAFF. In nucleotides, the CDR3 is TGTGCCATCAGTGGAATCACTGAAGCTTTCTTT.